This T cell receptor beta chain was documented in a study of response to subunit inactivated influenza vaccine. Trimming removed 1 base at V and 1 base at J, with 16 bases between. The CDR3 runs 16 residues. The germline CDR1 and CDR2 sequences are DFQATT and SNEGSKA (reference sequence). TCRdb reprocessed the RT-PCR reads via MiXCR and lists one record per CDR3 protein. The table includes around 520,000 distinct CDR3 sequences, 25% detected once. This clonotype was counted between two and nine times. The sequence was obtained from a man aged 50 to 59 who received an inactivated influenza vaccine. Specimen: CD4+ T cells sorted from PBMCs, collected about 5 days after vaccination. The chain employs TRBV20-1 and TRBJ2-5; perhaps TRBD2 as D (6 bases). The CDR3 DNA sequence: TGCAGTGCTAGAGGGCGACTGGCGGGGCCCCAAGAGACCCAGTACTTC. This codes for CSARGRLAGPQETQYF.